A single sample gave rise to the 26 T cell receptor beta chains below, sequenced in a study of T cell responses to AZD1222 COVID-19 vaccine. The table came from immunoSEQ multiplex PCR; TCRdb's copy has only in-frame clones and leaves some out. Among 100,000 to 130,000 clones listed, approximately 90% were seen once. Sequencing used peripheral blood, obtained 28 days after the second AZD1222 dose. The receptors originated from an adult who received the AZD1222 COVID-19 vaccine.

The chain couples TRBV5-1 to TRBJ1-3; no firm D call. Trimming took off 0 bases at V and 2 bases at J, with 15 bases between the two ends. The V gene's germline CDR1 is SGHRS and CDR2 YFSETQ. This CDR3 comprises 17 residues. The CDR3 DNA reads TGCGCCAGCAGCTTGGAGCCACAGAGTCGACCTGGAAACACCATATATTTT. Amino acids: CASSLEPQSRPGNTIYF.

This sequence joins TRBV19 and TRBJ2-1; TRBD2 matches 9 bases. The V gene end was trimmed by 7 bases and the J gene end by 10 bases; junction bases not matched to a gene: 20. The CDR3 has 17 residues. Per germline, CDR1 LNHDA and CDR2 SQIVND (reference sequence). CDR3 DNA sequence: TGTGCCAGTACCGCAGCCCCACTTCCAGCGGGAGGTTCCGAGCAGTTCTTC. Translated: CASTAAPLPAGGSEQFF.

This clone has more than one count but fewer than ten. The V and J genes are TRBV20-1 and TRBJ2-5; 10 bases align to TRBD2. CDR1 DFQATT and CDR2 SNEGSKA come from the germline V gene (reference sequence). The CDR3 is made up of 11 amino acids. CDR3 DNA: TGCAGCCTAGCGGGAGAAGAGACCCAGTACTTC. This sequence encodes CSLAGEETQYF.

The rearrangement joins TRBV6-2 or TRBV6-3 to TRBJ1-1; TRBD1 is a possible D gene (6 bases). The CDR3 runs 16 residues. V was shortened by 0 bases and J by 5 bases, with 16 bases between the two germline ends. Germline values: CDR1 MNHEY, CDR2 SVGEGT. In DNA form, the CDR3 reads TGTGCCAGCAGTTACTCGCGGGGGGCGACTGGTACTGAAGCTTTCTTT. Protein sequence: CASSYSRGATGTEAFF.

The chain joins TRBV9 to TRBJ2-1; no definite D call. The CDR3 totals 16 residues. With 4 bases removed from V and 6 bases from J, the gap between germline ends came to 20 bases. Per germline, CDR1 SGDLS and CDR2 YYNGEE. For the CDR3, the DNA is TGTGCCAGCAGCATGAAAACCGGGCCCCGTGGCAATGAGCAGTTCTTC. Its protein product is CASSMKTGPRGNEQFF. Drawing the rest from reference TRBV9 and TRBJ2-1, the complete variable domain is DSGVTQTPKHLITATGQRVTLRCSPRSGDLSVYWYQQSLDQGLQFLIQYYNGEERAKGNILERFSAQQFPDLHSELNLSSLELGDSALYFCASSMKTGPRGNEQFFGPGTRLTVL.

The chain joins TRBV11-2 to TRBJ2-1; 7 nucleotides align to TRBD2. The CDR3 sequence is 15 residues long. Germline V lookup: CDR1 SGHAT, CDR2 FQNNGV. Germline trimming cut 2 bases from V and 3 bases from J; bases unmatched to any gene: 4. In nucleotides, the CDR3 is TGTGCCAGCAGCTTAAGGGACTATCTCTACAATGAGCAGTTCTTC. Its protein is CASSLRDYLYNEQFF.

This clone is a singleton in its sample. The genes are TRBV5-1 and TRBJ2-3; 9 nucleotides agree with TRBD2. CDR1 is SGHRS, CDR2 YFSETQ, per germline. The CDR3 is made up of 16 amino acids. The trim removed 1 base at V and 3 bases at J, leaving 6 bases unmatched. DNA of the CDR3: TGCGCCAGCAGCTTGAGGCTAGCGGGGCCGACAGATACGCAGTATTTT. Its protein product is CASSLRLAGPTDTQYF.

This rearrangement joins TRBV29-1 to TRBJ2-1, with D tentatively TRBD1 (5 bases). CDR1 is SQVTM, CDR2 ANQGSEA, per germline. There are 13 residues in the CDR3. The ends were cut back, 7 bases at V and 4 bases at J, with 14 bases in the middle. CDR3: CSAGLGAYNEQFF. The CDR3 DNA is TGCAGCGCGGGTTTAGGGGCTTACAATGAGCAGTTCTTC.

The chain carries TRBV27 and TRBJ2-7; D perhaps matches TRBD1 (6 bases). The length of the CDR3 is 13 residues. The germline V gene encodes CDR1 MNHEY and CDR2 SMNVEV (reference sequence). Trimming took off 6 bases at V and 3 bases at J, with 12 bases between the two ends. CDR3 loop: CASSTGKGYEQYF. The CDR3 DNA is TGTGCCAGCAGCACAGGGAAAGGCTACGAGCAGTACTTC.

This clone was seen only a few times. This chain uses TRBV3-1 (or the pseudogene TRBV3-2) with TRBJ1-2; TRBD1 matches 7 bases. CDR3 length: 16 residues. V shed 1 base and J 4 bases; nucleotides not matched to a gene: 9. Germline values: CDR1 LGHDT, CDR2 YNNKEL (reference sequence). CDR3 DNA: TGTGCCAGCAGCCAAGGAAGCTGGACAGGAGTCTATGGCTACACCTTC. Encoded protein: CASSQGSWTGVYGYTF.

The chain recombines TRBV10-1 with TRBJ1-1, with a possible D match to TRBD1 (6 bases). The CDR3 extends over 14 amino acids. Trimming removed 2 bases at V and 3 bases at J, with 10 bases between. The V gene's germline CDR1 is WNHNN and CDR2 SYGVQD (reference sequence). As DNA, the CDR3 is TGCGCCAGCAGTGAGACAGGGATAGACACTGAAGCTTTCTTT. Its translation: CASSETGIDTEAFF.

V usage is TRBV12-5 and J usage is TRBJ2-7; perhaps TRBD2 as D (5 bases). V shed 6 bases and J shed 2 bases, with 23 bases lying between them. CDR3 size: 17 residues. The germline V gene encodes CDR1 LGHNT and CDR2 FRNRAP. The CDR3 here is CASGPPPTWRVPYEQYF. The CDR3 nucleotides are TGTGCTAGTGGACCACCCCCCACTTGGCGGGTCCCCTACGAGCAGTACTTC.

The V gene is TRBV6-5, the J gene TRBJ1-3, with 9 bases that match TRBD1. The CDR3 sequence is 15 residues long. Germline V lookup: CDR1 MNHEY, CDR2 SVGAGI. The J segment lost 6 bases and the V segment lost 2 bases, leaving 5 bases of the junction unmatched. CDR3 residues: CASSYGTGGVNTIYF. The CDR3 DNA reads TGTGCCAGCAGTTACGGCACAGGGGGCGTAAACACCATATATTTT.

The chain has TRBV7-9 and TRBJ1-1; TRBD1 is a possible D gene (5 bases). The CDR3 extends over 14 amino acids. In germline, CDR1 is SEHNR, CDR2 FQNEAQ (reference sequence). Trimming stripped 1 base from V and 3 bases from J, with 9 bases between. The CDR3 DNA follows: TGTGCCAGCAGCTTAGACTGGGGGGACACTGAAGCTTTCTTT. It specifies CASSLDWGDTEAFF.

This rearrangement joins TRBV5-1 to TRBJ2-7; D may be TRBD1 (6 bases). The V end was cut by 3 bases, the J end by 9 bases, with 16 bases between. CDR3 size: 13 residues. Germline-derived CDR1 and CDR2 are SGHRS and YFSETQ. Here the CDR3 reads CASSSTGYNGQYF. The CDR3 DNA sequence: TGCGCCAGCAGCTCTACAGGGTATAACGGGCAGTACTTC. The full variable domain, rest sourced from reference TRBV5-1 and TRBJ2-7, is KAGVTQTPRYLIKTRGQQVTLSCSPISGHRSVSWYQQTPGQGLQFLFEYFSETQRNKGNFPGRFSGRQFSNSRSEMNVSTLELGDSALYLCASSSTGYNGQYFGPGTRLTVT.

The chain carries TRBV2 and TRBJ1-5; 8 bases align to TRBD1. The CDR3 totals 15 residues. Losses at the gene ends were 6 bases for V and 6 bases for J; bases not matched to a gene: 10. CDR1 and CDR2 (germline): SNHLY, FYNNEI. The CDR3 loop is CASREIGQGGQPQHF. CDR3 sequence (DNA): TGTGCCAGCAGGGAGATCGGACAGGGAGGTCAGCCCCAGCATTTT.

The J gene is TRBJ1-5, the V gene TRBV24-1; D is perhaps TRBD1 (5 bases). The CDR3 extends over 16 amino acids. V was pared by 3 bases and J by 4 bases, with 15 bases between. The germline V gene has CDR1 KGHDR and CDR2 SFDVKD. CDR3 sequence (DNA): TGTGCCACCAGTGATCCTCAGGAGGGGTGGAATCAGCCCCAGCATTTT. Translating gives CATSDPQEGWNQPQHF.

This clone was found once. V is TRBV5-4 and J is TRBJ1-4, with D tentatively TRBD1 (5 bases). The CDR3 is 14 residues long. Trimming removed 3 bases at V and 7 bases at J, with 13 bases between. Germline lookup yields CDR1 SGHNT and CDR2 YYREEE (reference sequence). CDR3 DNA: TGTGCCAGCAGCTCCGCAGGGAGATCTGAAAAACTGTTTTTT. Translation: CASSSAGRSEKLFF.

The J gene is TRBJ1-5, the V gene TRBV28; D possibly corresponds to TRBD1 (6 bases). Trimming stripped 7 bases from V and 0 bases from J, with 10 bases between. In germline, CDR1 is MDHEN, CDR2 SYDVKM. CDR3 length equals 14 residues. CDR3 DNA sequence: TGTGCCAGCACCACAGGGTATAGCAATCAGCCCCAGCATTTT. This codes for CASTTGYSNQPQHF.

CDR3 DNA: TGTGCCAGCAGCCCAGATAGGACAGGGGCGGACAATGAGCAGTTCTTC. Amino acid sequence: CASSPDRTGADNEQFF. This rearrangement joins TRBV11-1 to TRBJ2-1; 9 bases map to TRBD1. The CDR3 is 16 amino acids. In germline, CDR1 is SGHAT, CDR2 FQDESV (reference sequence). V lost 5 bases, J lost 5 bases, and 10 bases stayed unmatched.

The chain links TRBV7-2 to TRBJ1-5; TRBD1 agrees at 8 bases. Germline V gives CDR1 SGHTA, CDR2 FQGNSA. J lost 7 bases, V lost 2 bases, and 4 bases had no gene match. This CDR3 has 14 residues. The CDR3 DNA follows: TGTGCCAGCAGCTTACCAGGGGGCGAACAGCCCCAGCATTTT. Its translation: CASSLPGGEQPQHF.

The chain combines TRBV29-1 with TRBJ1-5; D call uncertain. Trimming stripped 5 bases from V and 0 bases from J, with 11 bases between. Germline values: CDR1 SQVTM, CDR2 ANQGSEA. There are 14 residues in the CDR3. The CDR3 nucleotides are TGCAGCGTTCTCGAAGGTTATAGCAATCAGCCCCAGCATTTT. It translates to CSVLEGYSNQPQHF.

V usage is TRBV5-4 and J usage is TRBJ1-4; no definite D call. The V gene's germline CDR1 is SGHNT and CDR2 YYREEE (reference sequence). The germline V and J ends were trimmed by 4 bases and 8 bases, with 15 bases remaining between them. This CDR3 region has 14 residues. The chain's CDR3 is CASSQYEAGEKLFF. CDR3 coding DNA: TGTGCCAGCAGCCAATACGAAGCGGGGGAAAAACTGTTTTTT.

The rearrangement uses TRBV10-2 and TRBJ2-7, with TRBD1 identical over 8 bases. Trimming removed 2 bases from V and 5 bases from J; junction bases left unmatched: 8. This CDR3 is built from 15 residues. Germline V gene data show CDR1 as WSHSY and CDR2 as SAAADI. DNA for the CDR3: TGCGCCAGCAGTGAGCCCCGGACAGGGCGCCACGAGCAGTACTTC. This sequence encodes CASSEPRTGRHEQYF.

V usage is TRBV29-1 and J usage is TRBJ2-7, with D possibly TRBD2 on 5 matching bases. The V gene lost 7 bases and the J gene lost 1 base, with 11 bases spanning the gap. The CDR3 loop spans 12 amino acids. Germline V gene lookup returns CDR1 SQVTM and CDR2 ANQGSEA. The CDR3 protein is CSAYGLSYEQYF. The CDR3 bases are TGCAGCGCATATGGACTTTCCTACGAGCAGTACTTC.

The chain employs TRBV19 and TRBJ1-1; 9 positions agree with TRBD1. Germline-derived CDR1 and CDR2 are LNHDA and SQIVND (reference sequence). V dropped 6 bases and J dropped 0; count of bases not matched to a gene: 5. There are 15 residues in the CDR3. Written as DNA, the CDR3 is TGTGCCAGTAGGGGGACAGGGACCTTGAACACTGAAGCTTTCTTT. Translating gives CASRGTGTLNTEAFF.